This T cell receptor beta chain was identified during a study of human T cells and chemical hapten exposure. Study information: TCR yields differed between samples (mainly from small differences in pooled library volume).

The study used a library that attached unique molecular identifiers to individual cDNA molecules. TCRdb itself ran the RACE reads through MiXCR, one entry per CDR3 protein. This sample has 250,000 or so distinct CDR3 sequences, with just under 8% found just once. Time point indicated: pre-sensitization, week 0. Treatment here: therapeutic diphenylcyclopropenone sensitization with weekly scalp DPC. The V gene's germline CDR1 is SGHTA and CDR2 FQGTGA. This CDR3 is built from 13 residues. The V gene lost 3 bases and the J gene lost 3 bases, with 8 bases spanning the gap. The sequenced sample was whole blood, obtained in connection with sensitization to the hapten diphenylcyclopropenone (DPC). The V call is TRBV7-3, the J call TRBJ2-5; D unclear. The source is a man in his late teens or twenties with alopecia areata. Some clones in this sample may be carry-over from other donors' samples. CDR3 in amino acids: CASSFIPEETQYF. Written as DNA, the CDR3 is TGTGCCAGCAGCTTTATTCCGGAAGAGACCCAGTACTTC. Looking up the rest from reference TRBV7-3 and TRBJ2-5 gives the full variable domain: GAGVSQTPSNKVTEKGKYVELRCDPISGHTALYWYRQSLGQGPEFLIYFQGTGAADDSGLPNDRFFAVRPEGSVSTLKIQRTERGDSAVYLCASSFIPEETQYFGPGTRLLVL.